The 28 T cell receptor beta chains below were found in one sample sequenced in a study of vaccination and CD4 T cells after COVID-19. Once obtained from cultured CD4+ T cells, the DNA was sequenced using the Oncomine TCR Beta short-read assay. One entry per CDR3 protein results from TCRdb running MiXCR on the PCR reads. The table shows more than 10,000 distinct CDR3 sequences, with about 45% occurring only once. Their specific antigens are unknown. Noted treatment: approximately 10-day PBMC culture with coronavirus spike peptide pools or control peptides (ViraFEST assay). Material: CD4+ T cells from blood, cultured in vitro. These receptors were collected from a human donor who had recovered from COVID-19.

This clonotype has just a few counts. The V call is TRBV27, the J call TRBJ1-2; 7 bases align to TRBD1. From germline, CDR1 is MNHEY and CDR2 SMNVEV (reference sequence). Trimming cost V 11 bases and J 4 bases; bases outside gene matches: 13. The CDR3 contains 14 residues. In nucleotides, the CDR3 is TGTGCCTCCGGAACAGGGGTCCAGATCTATGGCTACACCTTC. It translates to CASGTGVQIYGYTF.

This clonotype was seen only a few times. The genes are TRBV19 and TRBJ2-5; 14 bases match TRBD2. The ends lost 6 bases at V and 5 bases at J; junction bases unmatched: 5. The CDR3 has 15 amino acids. The V gene's germline CDR1 is LNHDA and CDR2 SQIVND (reference sequence). The DNA of the CDR3 is TGTGCCAGTAGGGGACTAGCGGGAGAGGCCGAGACCCAGTACTTC. Translation: CASRGLAGEAETQYF.

The rearrangement links TRBV2 to TRBJ2-1, with D tentatively TRBD2 (6 bases). The CDR3 covers 15 residues. The V end was cut by 7 bases, the J end by 15 bases, with 28 bases between. Germline V CDR1 and CDR2: SNHLY, FYNNEI. In nucleotides, the CDR3 is TGTGCCAGCACGTGGGTGGGCAGGGATCGGGACTCAGCGTTCTTC. Encoded protein: CASTWVGRDRDSAFF. The whole variable domain, remainder taken from reference TRBV2 and TRBJ2-1, is EPEVTQTPSHQVTQMGQEVILRCVPISNHLYFYWYRQILGQKVEFLVSFYNNEISEKSEIFDDQFSVERPDGSNFTLKIRSTKLEDSAMYFCASTWVGRDRDSAFFGPGTRLTVL.

This chain joins TRBV19 and TRBJ2-1; TRBD2 aligns across 8 bases. The V and J ends lost 3 bases and 5 bases, in that order; junction bases with no gene match: 9. The CDR3 extends over 16 amino acids. Looked up from germline, CDR1 is LNHDA and CDR2 is SQIVND (reference sequence). CDR3 nucleotide sequence: TGTGCCAGTAGTATGGGGTGGCGGGAGGCCGACAATGAGCAGTTCTTC. Protein product: CASSMGWREADNEQFF.

This chain connects TRBV11-2 to TRBJ2-7, with no clear D. The CDR3 is made up of 15 amino acids. The V and J ends lost 2 bases and 2 bases respectively, with 13 bases between them. Germline CDR1 reads SGHAT; CDR2 reads FQNNGV. Written as DNA, the CDR3 is TGTGCCAGCAGCTTACGGACCTCCGGGCCCTACGAGCAGTACTTC. Translating gives CASSLRTSGPYEQYF. The whole variable domain, filled in from reference TRBV11-2 and TRBJ2-7, reads EAGVAQSPRYKIIEKRQSVAFWCNPISGHATLYWYQQILGQGPKLLIQFQNNGVVDDSQLPKDRFSAERLKGVDSTLKIQPAKLEDSAVYLCASSLRTSGPYEQYFGPGTRLTVT.

V usage is TRBV3-1 and J usage is TRBJ1-3; D gene unclear. The CDR3 runs 14 residues. V was clipped by 4 bases and J by 8 bases, with 15 bases between them. Germline lookup yields CDR1 LGHDT and CDR2 YNNKEL (reference sequence). This CDR3 reads CASSPTGTTYTIYF. CDR3 nucleotides: TGTGCCAGCAGCCCGACCGGAACGACGTACACCATATATTTT.

This clonotype was detected only a few times. The chain couples TRBV30 to TRBJ2-5; D is unresolved. This CDR3 spans 10 amino acids. Germline V gives CDR1 GTSNPN, CDR2 SVGIG (reference sequence). Trimming cost V 1 base and J 9 bases, with 6 bases left between them. DNA for the CDR3: TGTGCCTGGAGTGAATCGGCCCAGTACTTC. Its protein product is CAWSESAQYF. The full variable domain, in which reference TRBV30 and TRBJ2-5 provide the parts outside the CDR3, is SQTIHQWPATLVQPVGSPLSLECTVEGTSNPNLYWYRQAAGRGLQLLFYSVGIGQISSEVPQNLSASRPQDRQFILSSKKLLLSDSGFYLCAWSESAQYFGPGTRLLVL.

The chain uses TRBV18 and TRBJ2-3; TRBD2 matches 7 bases. Germline lookup yields CDR1 KGHSH and CDR2 LQKENI. Losses at the gene ends were 4 bases for V and 0 bases for J; bases not matched to a gene: 13. The CDR3 totals 18 residues. The CDR3 reads CASSLGIWGGPSTDTQYF. In DNA, the CDR3 is TGTGCCAGCTCACTCGGAATTTGGGGAGGGCCCAGCACAGATACGCAGTATTTT.

The gene calls are TRBV7-2 and TRBJ1-2, with unresolved D. The CDR3 sequence is 11 residues long. Germline-derived CDR1 and CDR2 are SGHTA and FQGNSA. V lost 2 bases and J lost 10, with 8 bases in between. DNA of the CDR3: TGTGCCAGCAGCTTATACCGCTCCTACACCTTC. Protein: CASSLYRSYTF.

This clonotype turned up a few times. This chain links TRBV7-3 with TRBJ2-3, with D perhaps matching TRBD2 (6 bases). The germline V gene encodes CDR1 SGHTA and CDR2 FQGTGA. There are 14 residues in the CDR3. The ends were cut back, 5 bases at V and 6 bases at J, with 15 bases in the middle. The CDR3 region is CASSPPGVEDTQYF. The CDR3 DNA follows: TGTGCCAGCAGCCCCCCGGGAGTGGAGGATACGCAGTATTTT.

There are a few counts of this clonotype. The chain uses TRBV24-1 and TRBJ2-2; 7 nucleotides line up with TRBD2. Unmatched junction bases numbered 2, after V lost 4 bases and J lost 4 bases. This CDR3 has 14 amino acids. CDR1 and CDR2 from the germline V gene are KGHDR and SFDVKD. CDR3 sequence (DNA): TGTGCCACCAGTGAGCGGACTAGCACCGGGGAGCTGTTTTTT. Amino acids: CATSERTSTGELFF.

The table lists this clonotype with a count of one. The J gene is TRBJ1-2, the V gene TRBV5-4; the match to TRBD1 covers 7 bases. The CDR3 extends over 13 amino acids. J was trimmed by 8 bases and V by 4 bases; bases with no gene match: 8. Germline V lookup: CDR1 SGHNT, CDR2 YYREEE (reference sequence). For the CDR3, the DNA is TGTGCCAGCAGCACGACAGGGATCAGGGGCTACACCTTC. Protein: CASSTTGIRGYTF.

The chain has TRBV14 and TRBJ1-1, with D tentatively TRBD1 (5 bases). CDR1 and CDR2 from the germline V gene are SGHDN and FVKESK. The CDR3 covers 17 residues. V shed 4 bases and J shed 0 bases, with 18 bases lying between them. The CDR3 is CASSLLGTGRMNTEAFF. The CDR3 DNA reads as TGTGCCAGCAGCCTGCTGGGGACCGGGAGGATGAACACTGAAGCTTTCTTT.

The chain couples TRBV6-1 to TRBJ2-1, with D perhaps matching TRBD2 (6 bases). Germline values: CDR1 MNHNS, CDR2 SASEGT. Deletions cut 2 bases from V and 5 bases from J, with 16 bases between. This CDR3 is built from 16 residues. The CDR3, as DNA: TGTGCCAGCAGTGAATTACCCGGGAGCCCCCACAATGAGCAGTTCTTC. Protein sequence: CASSELPGSPHNEQFF.

This sequence joins TRBV27 and TRBJ1-2; D not certain. The CDR3 is 12 residues long. Looked up from germline, CDR1 is MNHEY and CDR2 is SMNVEV (reference sequence). The V end lost 5 bases, the J end lost 8 bases, and 12 bases lay between the germline ends. The CDR3 spells CASSPNQGGYTF. CDR3 in DNA: TGTGCCAGCAGTCCAAACCAAGGGGGCTACACCTTC.

This clonotype was detected a few times. The J gene is TRBJ1-1, the V gene TRBV15; D is undetermined. V lost 1 base to trimming and J lost 2 bases, with 8 bases between them. Germline values: CDR1 LNHNV, CDR2 YYDKDF (reference sequence). The CDR3 contains 14 residues. The CDR3 protein is CATSRGPANTEAFF. CDR3 DNA: TGTGCCACCAGCAGAGGTCCCGCTAACACTGAAGCTTTCTTT.

This sequence joins TRBV2 and TRBJ1-2; tentatively, D is TRBD1 (5 bases). Per germline, CDR1 SNHLY and CDR2 FYNNEI. The CDR3 sequence is 15 residues long. The V gene lost 2 bases and the J gene lost 2 bases, with 12 bases spanning the gap. CDR3 DNA: TGTGCCAGCAGTGAATCCCAGTGGGGGAACTATGGCTACACCTTC. Protein: CASSESQWGNYGYTF.

The rearrangement links TRBV28 to TRBJ2-1, with D tentatively TRBD1 or TRBD2 (5 bases each). The CDR3 loop spans 17 amino acids. Per germline, CDR1 MDHEN and CDR2 SYDVKM. Trimming shortened V by 5 bases and J by 8 bases, and 25 bases separated the two germline ends. CDR3 in amino acids: CASSHQKGQGDNYEQFF. In DNA form, the CDR3 reads TGTGCCAGCAGTCATCAAAAGGGGCAGGGAGATAATTATGAGCAGTTCTTC.

The V and J genes are TRBV6-5 and TRBJ2-7; a weak D match, TRBD1 (5 bases). Trimming pared 2 bases from V and 3 bases from J, leaving 17 bases between. The V gene's germline CDR1 is MNHEY and CDR2 SVGAGI. The CDR3 covers 16 residues. DNA for the CDR3: TGTGCCAGCAGTTACACCACAGGAGCCCTTCTCTACGAGCAGTACTTC. This encodes CASSYTTGALLYEQYF.

The gene calls are TRBV29-1 and TRBJ2-3; TRBD2 matches 14 bases. The CDR3 loop spans 18 amino acids. J was trimmed by 3 bases and V by 4 bases; bases with no gene match: 12. Germline lookup yields CDR1 SQVTM and CDR2 ANQGSEA. The CDR3 DNA reads TGCAGCGTTGTGACGGGACTAGCGGGAGTGATAGGGACAGATACGCAGTATTTT. This encodes CSVVTGLAGVIGTDTQYF.

This clonotype was found a few times. Relative to the germline gene, one junction end is altered; a read error may explain this. The chain has TRBV7-7 and TRBJ1-3; unclear D gene. This CDR3 has 14 residues. CDR1 is SSHAT and CDR2 is FNYEAQ in the germline V gene (reference sequence). The CDR3 DNA follows: TGTGCTAGCAGCTTAGACACCTCTGGAAACACCATATATTTT. This translates into CASSLDTSGNTIYF.

A few counts support this clonotype. CDR3 sequence: CASRRLRTGRAGELFF. The CDR3 bases are TGTGCCAGCAGGAGACTCCGGACAGGGAGGGCCGGGGAGCTGTTTTTT. The chain recombines TRBV27 with TRBJ2-2; D might be TRBD1 (8 bases). Between the trimmed V and J ends, which lost 6 bases and 6 bases, there was a span of 20 bases. CDR1 and CDR2 from the germline V gene are MNHEY and SMNVEV (reference sequence). The CDR3 sequence is 16 residues long.

This clonotype turned up a few times. This chain links TRBV6-1 with TRBJ2-7; TRBD2 matches at 7 bases. This CDR3 has 14 residues. With V trimmed by 4 bases and J by 0 bases, 3 bases remained unmatched. Germline CDR1 reads MNHNS; CDR2 reads SASEGT. The CDR3 DNA reads as TGTGCCAGCAGTGTAGCGGGTAACTCCTACGAGCAGTACTTC. Amino acids: CASSVAGNSYEQYF.

This chain joins TRBV7-8 and TRBJ1-1; D is possibly TRBD1 (5 bases). The germline gives CDR1 SGHVS, CDR2 FQNEAQ. The CDR3 is made up of 15 amino acids. Trimming removed 1 base from V and 1 base from J, with 10 bases in between. CDR3 loop: CASSLGLTENTEAFF. The CDR3 DNA reads as TGTGCCAGCAGCTTAGGCTTGACAGAGAACACTGAAGCTTTCTTT.

The chain joins TRBV5-6 to TRBJ1-2, with 9 nucleotides matching TRBD1. Germline CDR1 and CDR2: SGHDT and YYEEEE. This CDR3 is built from 13 residues. Trimming took 4 bases from V and 5 from J; bases not matched to a gene: 3. The CDR3 DNA is TGTGCCAGCAGCGCCGACAGGGGGTATGGCTACACCTTC. This sequence encodes CASSADRGYGYTF.

This rearrangement joins TRBV7-6 to TRBJ2-2, with D maybe TRBD1 (6 bases). Germline CDR1 is SGHVS and CDR2 is FNYEAQ. V was pared by 8 bases and J by 0 bases, with 13 bases between. This CDR3 has 15 amino acids. The CDR3 bases are TGTGCCAGCCGGTTACAGGGTTCGAACACCGGGGAGCTGTTTTTT. This encodes CASRLQGSNTGELFF. Complete variable domain (other parts from reference TRBV7-6 and TRBJ2-2): GAGVSQSPRYKVTKRGQDVALRCDPISGHVSLYWYRQALGQGPEFLTYFNYEAQQDKSGLPNDRFSAERPEGSISTLTIQRTEQRDSAMYRCASRLQGSNTGELFFGEGSRLTVL.

The V and J genes are TRBV28 and TRBJ2-1; D unclear. This CDR3 is built from 13 residues. Germline CDR1 and CDR2: MDHEN and SYDVKM. The V gene lost 5 bases and the J gene lost 1 base, with 6 bases spanning the gap. The CDR3 spells CASSRKSYNEQFF. The CDR3 nucleotides read TGTGCCAGCAGTCGTAAATCCTACAATGAGCAGTTCTTC.

This clonotype appeared a few times. The chain links TRBV4-2 to TRBJ2-5, with a possible D match to TRBD1 (6 bases). CDR3 length: 15 residues. Trimming shortened V by 2 bases and J by 2 bases, and 12 bases separated the two germline ends. Germline CDR1 LGHNA, CDR2 YNFKEQ. Here the CDR3 DNA reads TGTGCCAGCAGCCAAAACAGGGACCCGCAAGAGACCCAGTACTTC. Protein: CASSQNRDPQETQYF.